This T cell receptor (beta chain) derives from a study of T cells in localized non-small cell lung cancer. Study-level results: Median detection of top 100 tumor clones in adjacent lung was around 57 clones. Heterogeneity remains possible, as sequencing covered one tumor region only.

The CDR3 runs 13 residues. V shed 1 base and J shed 5 bases, with 8 bases lying between them. CDR1 is SGHVS and CDR2 is FQNEAQ in the germline V gene. As concerns this clone: The antigen is undetermined.

Some clones are missing from TCRdb's copy, which holds only in-frame ones; the method was immunoSEQ multiplex PCR. The sample yields about 45,000 clones, about 86% seen once. The sequence derives from a man between 40 and 69 years old with stage III lung adenocarcinoma. This specimen consisted of peripheral blood mononuclear cells, obtained before any cancer treatment. The chain links TRBV7-8 to TRBJ2-5; D is unresolved. CDR3 protein: CASSLGFGETQYF. CDR3 DNA sequence: TGTGCCAGCAGCTTAGGATTCGGGGAGACCCAGTACTTC.